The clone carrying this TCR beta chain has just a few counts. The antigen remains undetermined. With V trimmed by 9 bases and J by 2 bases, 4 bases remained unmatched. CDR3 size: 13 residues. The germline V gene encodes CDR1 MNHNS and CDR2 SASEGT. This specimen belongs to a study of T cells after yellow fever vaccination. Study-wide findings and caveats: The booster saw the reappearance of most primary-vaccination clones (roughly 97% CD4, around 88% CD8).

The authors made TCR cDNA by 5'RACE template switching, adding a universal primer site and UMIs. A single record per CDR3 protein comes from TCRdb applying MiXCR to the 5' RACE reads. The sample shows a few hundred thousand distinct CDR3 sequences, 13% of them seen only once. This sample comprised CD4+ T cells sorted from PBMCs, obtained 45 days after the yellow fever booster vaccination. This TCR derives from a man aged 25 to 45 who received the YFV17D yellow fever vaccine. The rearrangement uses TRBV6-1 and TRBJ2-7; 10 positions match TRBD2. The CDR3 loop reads CASKREGPYEQYF. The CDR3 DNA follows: TGTGCCAGTAAGCGGGAGGGCCCCTACGAGCAGTACTTC.